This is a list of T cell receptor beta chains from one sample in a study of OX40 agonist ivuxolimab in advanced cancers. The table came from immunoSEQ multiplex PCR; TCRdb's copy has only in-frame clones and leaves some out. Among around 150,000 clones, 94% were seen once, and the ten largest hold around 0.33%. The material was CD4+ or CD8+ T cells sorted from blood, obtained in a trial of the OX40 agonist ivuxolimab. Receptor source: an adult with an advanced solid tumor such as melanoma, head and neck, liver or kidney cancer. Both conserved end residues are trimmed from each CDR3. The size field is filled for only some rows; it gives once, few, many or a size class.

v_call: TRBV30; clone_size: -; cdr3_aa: AWSFRGGYT
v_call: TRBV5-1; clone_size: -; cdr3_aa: ASSLEVGRRTEAF
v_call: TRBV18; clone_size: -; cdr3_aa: ASSPPGTVSGNTIY
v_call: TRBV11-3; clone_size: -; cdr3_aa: ASSLQGGNTIY
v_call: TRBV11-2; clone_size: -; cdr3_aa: ASSLERLGGEAF
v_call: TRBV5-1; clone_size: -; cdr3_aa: ASSFGTRADTQY
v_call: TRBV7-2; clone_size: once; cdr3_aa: ASMLRGGLNTGELF
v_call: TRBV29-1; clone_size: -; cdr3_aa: SGYNPLGTEAF
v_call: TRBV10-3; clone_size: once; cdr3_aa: AIRLGQGGVDEQY
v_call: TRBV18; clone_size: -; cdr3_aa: ASSKVAGNTEAF
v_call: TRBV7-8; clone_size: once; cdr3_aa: ASSLGGRARF
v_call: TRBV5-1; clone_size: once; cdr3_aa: ASSLEAFADYGYT
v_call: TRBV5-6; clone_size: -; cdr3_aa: ASSSTSGGRTQY
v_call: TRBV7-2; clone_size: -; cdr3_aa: ASSSRAQNTEAF
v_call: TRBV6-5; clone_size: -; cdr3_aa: ASSAWDSYYGYT
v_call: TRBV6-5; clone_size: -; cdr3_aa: ASSYSQARVNTEAF
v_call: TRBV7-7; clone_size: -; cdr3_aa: ASSVGLAGAETQY
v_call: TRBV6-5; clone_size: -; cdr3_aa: ASSPAGARLEQY
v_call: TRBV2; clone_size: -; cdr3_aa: ASSGQGGAYGYT
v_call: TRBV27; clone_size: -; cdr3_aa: ASSLGGALH
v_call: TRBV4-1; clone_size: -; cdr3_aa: ASSQDRARLAGTLGEQF
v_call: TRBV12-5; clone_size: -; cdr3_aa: ASGLVRGSRVSSYEQY
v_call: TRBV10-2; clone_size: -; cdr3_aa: ASSDAGTGGRETQY
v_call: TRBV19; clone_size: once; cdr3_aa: ATSDRAGNTIY
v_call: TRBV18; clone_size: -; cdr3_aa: ASSPGTGGNNQPQH
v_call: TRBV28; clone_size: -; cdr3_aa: ASSSTRLGGNTIY